This section outlines one TCR beta chain sequence together with its context. Time point described: after neoadjuvant nivolumab, at surgical resection. These data belong to a study of neoadjuvant anti-PD-1 for oral cavity cancer. Study overall: Non-progressing patients received a fourth nivolumab dose near day 43, then surgery on days 50-56.

Germline CDR1 is SGHTA and CDR2 is FQGNSA. Trimming at V came to 7 bases and at J to 10 bases, leaving 12 bases not matched to a gene. CDR3 size: 14 residues. Most tumor samples had 4 to 5.5 ug input DNA in two replicates. Clones were sequenced by immunoSEQ multiplex PCR, and TCRdb holds only the in-frame ones, with some missing. The sample has 4,500 to 6,500 clones, around 50% seen once. The chain couples TRBV7-2 to TRBJ2-1, with TRBD2 matching 8 bases. The material sequenced was tumor tissue, taken after nivolumab (anti-PD-1) treatment. This sequence originates from a person between 40 and 80 years old with oral cavity squamous cell carcinoma. The CDR3 DNA reads TGTGCCAGCACCCTCCTAGCGGGCCCCAGGGAGCAGTTCTTC. This sequence encodes CASTLLAGPREQFF.